This is a list of T cell receptor beta chains from one sample in a study of blood T cells in healthy people across ages. In TCRdb, the 5' RACE reads were re-called with MiXCR into one record per CDR3 protein. The sample includes about 680,000 distinct CDR3 sequences, 45% to 50% of them seen just once. Material for sequencing was blood. The receptors here all came from a woman aged 55-75 years in good health. CDR3s include the opening cysteine and the closing phenylalanine or tryptophan.

v_gene,j_gene,CDR3aa
TRBV4-3,TRBJ2-5,CASSQGGGQGFETQYF
TRBV28,TRBJ2-7,CASSLLGGAQPYEQYF
TRBV7-8,TRBJ1-2,CASSLEPTGGSYGYTF
TRBV20-1,TRBJ1-2,CSANTGVGLYGYTF
TRBV20-1,TRBJ1-2,CSARREGVLGFTF
TRBV7-2,TRBJ2-4,CASSLEFWASVKPKNIQYF
TRBV5-1,TRBJ2-7,CASSLGWGTGGNEQYF
TRBV7-9,TRBJ1-4,CASSARTGPDEKLFF
TRBV24-1,-,CATSEEWEETQYF
TRBV2,TRBJ2-3,CASNEIGLAGGGTDTQYF
TRBV10-3,TRBJ2-5,CAISERTYQETQYF
TRBV6-5,TRBJ2-3,CASSYFGLESDTQYF
TRBV7-2,TRBJ2-7,CASSYHFTYGRAAYEQYF
TRBV7-9,TRBJ1-1,CASSNYDRNTEAFF
TRBV18,TRBJ1-1,CASSLPPGGFTEAFF
TRBV21-1,TRBJ1-1,CASSKVWRDTEAFF
TRBV5-1,TRBJ2-3,CASILLPGQGVDTQYF
TRBV7-9,TRBJ2-7,CASSLGVAGVKLGEQYF
TRBV11-2,TRBJ2-3,CASSLGSGLASTDTQYF
TRBV6-5,TRBJ1-2,CASRTRDNYGYTF
TRBV28,TRBJ1-1,CASSSAWGTEAFF
TRBV9,TRBJ1-2,CASSVWTGSNYGYTF